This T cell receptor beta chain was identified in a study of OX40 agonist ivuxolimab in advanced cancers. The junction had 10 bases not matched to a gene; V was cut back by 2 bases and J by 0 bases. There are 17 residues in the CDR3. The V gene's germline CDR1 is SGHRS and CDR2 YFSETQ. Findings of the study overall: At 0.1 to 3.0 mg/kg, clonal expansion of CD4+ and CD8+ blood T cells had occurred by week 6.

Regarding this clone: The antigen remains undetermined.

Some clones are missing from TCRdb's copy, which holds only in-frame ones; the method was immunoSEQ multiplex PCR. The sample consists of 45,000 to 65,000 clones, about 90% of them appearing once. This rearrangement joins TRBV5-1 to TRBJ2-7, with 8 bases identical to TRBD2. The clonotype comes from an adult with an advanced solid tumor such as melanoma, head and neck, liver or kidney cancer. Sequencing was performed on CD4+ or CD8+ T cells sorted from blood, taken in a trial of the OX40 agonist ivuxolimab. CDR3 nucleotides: TGCGCCAGCAGCTTTCGTTGGAGCGGGGGCGGCTCCTACGAGCAGTACTTC. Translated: CASSFRWSGGGSYEQYF.